Ten or more counts support the clone carrying this TCR beta chain. Antigen specificity is unknown. Within a library made for alpha chains, this beta chain is off target, and its count is uninformative. TCRdb analysed the 5' RACE reads with MiXCR anew, one entry per CDR3 protein. The data show fewer than 7,000 distinct CDR3 sequences, over 11% seen once. Sample time point: sample taken at primary tumor resection. The data were obtained in a study of spatial heterogeneity in lung cancer. Study details: The correlation between TCR transcript counts in tumor regions and a T cell module score from matched bulk RNA-seq was strong. The average count in raw reads for each unique TCR and UMI combination exceeded 9.5 appearances.

Per germline, CDR1 SGHDT and CDR2 YYEEEE. Trimming left V 3 bases short and J 3 bases short, with 13 bases between. The CDR3 spans 14 residues. Study-wide results and caveats: The number of expanded tumor alpha and beta chains correlated with mutation number.

The origin of this receptor is a male donor with early-stage non-small cell lung cancer. The sequences come from lung tumor tissue, collected at surgery. This rearrangement joins TRBV5-6 to TRBJ2-7; D may correspond to TRBD1 or TRBD2 (5 bases each). CDR3 sequence reads: CASSWGSVNYEQYF. The DNA of the CDR3 is TGTGCCAGCAGCTGGGGGTCAGTTAACTACGAGCAGTACTTC.